These 9 T cell receptor beta chains were all obtained from the same sample, sequenced in a study of blood T cell repertoires in COVID-19. Repertoires were generated with immunoSEQ multiplex PCR, while TCRdb's copy carries only in-frame clones and drops some. The data contain a few hundred thousand clones, around 87% of them singletons. The sample was PBMCs or T cells enriched from blood (not recorded which). All receptors derive from a man aged 35-49 years in a cohort exposed to, infected with or recovered from COVID-19 (not recorded which).

The chain recombines TRBV28 with TRBJ1-3; 11 positions match TRBD1. V trimming: 5 bases; J trimming: 4 bases; junction bases outside the gene matches: 4. This CDR3 comprises 15 residues. Germline CDR1 MDHEN, CDR2 SYDVKM. In DNA form, the CDR3 reads TGTGCCAGCAGTCGGACAGGGGGCTTAGGAAACACCATATATTTT. Its protein product is CASSRTGGLGNTIYF. Variable domain in full (rest from reference TRBV28 and TRBJ1-3): DVKVTQSSRYLVKRTGEKVFLECVQDMDHENMFWYRQDPGLGLRLIYFSYDVKMKEKGDIPEGYSVSREKKERFSLILESASTNQTSMYLCASSRTGGLGNTIYFGEGSWLTVV.

The genes are TRBV7-9 and TRBJ1-3, with 7 bases aligning to TRBD1. V lost 6 bases, J lost 0 bases, and 11 bases stayed unmatched. The germline V gene encodes CDR1 SEHNR and CDR2 FQNEAQ (reference sequence). This CDR3 is built from 17 residues. This CDR3 is CASSPRDRRNSGNTIYF. CDR3 bases: TGTGCCAGCAGTCCCCGGGACAGAAGGAACTCTGGAAACACCATATATTTT.

The CDR3 DNA reads as TGCGCCAGCAGCTGGGGACAGGGGGCTGCAGAGACCCAGTACTTC. It codes for CASSWGQGAAETQYF. The gene calls are TRBV5-1 and TRBJ2-5, with 12 bases aligning to TRBD1. The CDR3 spans 15 residues. The germline V gene has CDR1 SGHRS and CDR2 YFSETQ. With 3 bases clipped from V and 4 bases from J, the junction kept 4 bases outside the gene matches.

This clone was seen only once. This chain connects TRBV11-2 to TRBJ2-7; 9 nucleotides line up with TRBD1. The germline V gene encodes CDR1 SGHAT and CDR2 FQNNGV. Trimming removed 5 bases from V and 1 base from J; junction bases left unmatched: 9. This CDR3 has 16 residues. The CDR3 loop reads CASSHLRGQGSYEQYF. The DNA of the CDR3 is TGTGCCAGCAGCCATCTCAGGGGACAGGGTTCCTACGAGCAGTACTTC.

This chain links TRBV7-9 with TRBJ2-7; TRBD1 matches 8 bases. CDR3 length equals 13 residues. The V gene end was trimmed by 4 bases and the J gene end by 9 bases; junction bases not matched to a gene: 8. The germline V gene encodes CDR1 SEHNR and CDR2 FQNEAQ (reference sequence). The CDR3: CASSSPGQGGQYF. CDR3 bases: TGTGCCAGCAGCTCCCCCGGACAGGGCGGGCAGTACTTC. The full variable domain, rest sourced from reference TRBV7-9 and TRBJ2-7, is DTGVSQNPRHKITKRGQNVTFRCDPISEHNRLYWYRQTLGQGPEFLTYFQNEAQLEKSRLLSDRFSAERPKGSFSTLEIQRTEQGDSAMYLCASSSPGQGGQYFGPGTRLTVT.

This clone turned up a few times. This sequence joins TRBV10-3 and TRBJ1-4, with 7 bases aligning to TRBD1. This CDR3 spans 15 amino acids. The V gene end was trimmed by 3 bases and the J gene end by 3 bases; junction bases not matched to a gene: 4. Germline V gene data show CDR1 as ENHRY and CDR2 as SYGVKD. The CDR3 DNA follows: TGTGCCATCAGTGACCTCAGGGGGGCTAATGAAAAACTGTTTTTT. Amino acid sequence: CAISDLRGANEKLFF.

This clone occurred a few times. The V and J genes are TRBV18 and TRBJ1-1, with D perhaps matching TRBD1 (5 bases). V shed 3 bases and J shed 1 base, with 18 bases lying between them. The V gene's germline CDR1 is KGHSH and CDR2 LQKENI. The CDR3 is made up of 17 amino acids. The CDR3 sequence: CASSPRGREASNTEAFF. CDR3 DNA sequence: TGTGCCAGCTCACCCCGCGGCAGGGAGGCTTCGAACACTGAAGCTTTCTTT. Full variable domain (missing parts from reference TRBV18 and TRBJ1-1): NAGVMQNPRHLVRRRGQEARLRCSPMKGHSHVYWYRQLPEEGLKFMVYLQKENIIDESGMPKERFSAEFPKEGPSILRIQQVVRGDSAAYFCASSPRGREASNTEAFFGQGTRLTVV.

The chain carries TRBV6-5 and TRBJ2-2, with a tentative D call TRBD2 (6 bases). This CDR3 has 14 amino acids. Germline V gene data show CDR1 as MNHEY and CDR2 as SVGAGI. Trimming stripped 6 bases from V and 2 bases from J, with 10 bases between. CDR3 sequence: CASRGEANTGELFF. The CDR3 nucleotides are TGTGCCAGCAGAGGGGAGGCCAACACCGGGGAGCTGTTTTTT.

This clone was detected ten times or more. V and J are TRBV3-1 (or the pseudogene TRBV3-2) and TRBJ2-3; the D gene is possibly TRBD2 (6 bases). Trimming left V 4 bases short and J 4 bases short, with 9 bases between. This CDR3 region has 13 residues. CDR1 LGHDT and CDR2 YNNKEL come from the germline V gene (reference sequence). The DNA of the CDR3 is TGTGCCAGCAGCCCCGGGAGATCAGATACGCAGTATTTT. The encoded protein is CASSPGRSDTQYF.